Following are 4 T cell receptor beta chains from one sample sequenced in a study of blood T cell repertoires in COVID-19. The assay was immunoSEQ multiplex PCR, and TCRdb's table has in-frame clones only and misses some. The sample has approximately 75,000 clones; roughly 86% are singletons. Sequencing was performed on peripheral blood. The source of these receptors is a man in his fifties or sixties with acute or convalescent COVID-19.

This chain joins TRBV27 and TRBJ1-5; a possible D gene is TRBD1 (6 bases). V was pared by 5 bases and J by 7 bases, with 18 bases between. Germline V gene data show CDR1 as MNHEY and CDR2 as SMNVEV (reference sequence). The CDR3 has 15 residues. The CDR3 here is CASSPTGKVSQPQHF. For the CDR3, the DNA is TGTGCCAGCAGTCCTACAGGGAAGGTAAGCCAGCCCCAGCATTTT.

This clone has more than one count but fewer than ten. The CDR3 sequence: CASSQETPGGLYGYTF. In DNA, the CDR3 is TGTGCCAGCAGCCAAGAGACGCCAGGGGGACTCTATGGCTACACCTTC. The J gene is TRBJ1-2, the V gene TRBV4-2; TRBD1 agrees at 7 bases. CDR1 LGHNA and CDR2 YNFKEQ come from the germline V gene. The length of the CDR3 is 16 residues. The ends lost 0 bases at V and 4 bases at J; junction bases unmatched: 8.

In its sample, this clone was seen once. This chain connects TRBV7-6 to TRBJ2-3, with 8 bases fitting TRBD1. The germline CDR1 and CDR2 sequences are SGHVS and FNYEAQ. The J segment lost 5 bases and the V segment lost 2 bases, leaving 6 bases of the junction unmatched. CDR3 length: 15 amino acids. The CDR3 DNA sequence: TGTGCCAGCAGCTTACTACAGGGGGGAGTAGATACGCAGTATTTT. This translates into CASSLLQGGVDTQYF.

The CDR3 bases are TGTGCCAGCAGCTTATTGCGGTCCGGGGGAGTTCAAGAGACCCAGTACTTC. Translation gives CASSLLRSGGVQETQYF. The chain combines TRBV7-9 with TRBJ2-5, with D possibly matching TRBD2 (6 bases). Germline V gene sequence: CDR1 SEHNR, CDR2 FQNEAQ (reference sequence). Trimming took off 2 bases at V and 2 bases at J, with 18 bases between the two ends. The CDR3 is made up of 17 amino acids.